The source of this T cell receptor beta chain is a study of vaccination and CD4 T cells after COVID-19. Germline assignment: CDR1 SNHLY and CDR2 FYNNEI. The germline V and J ends were trimmed by 6 bases and 1 base, with 6 bases remaining between them. The CDR3 is made up of 12 amino acids. Sequenced with the Oncomine TCR Beta short-read assay was DNA taken from cultured CD4+ T cells. Genomic DNA was taken out of cultured CD4+ T cells by extraction. TCRdb used MiXCR to reprocess the PCR reads, holding one entry per CDR3 protein. Of roughly 9,000 distinct CDR3 sequences listed, around 30% are singletons. Treatment noted: roughly 11-day PBMC culture with coronavirus spike peptide pools or control peptides (ViraFEST assay). Gathering of the CD4+ T cells, from the unexposed donor, took place before the COVID-19 pandemic (2011-2018). TCR sequencing followed the expansion of antigen-specific T cells with peptide pools in ViraFEST. Probing of unexposed-donor CD4+ T cells with SARS-CoV-2 S/N and four cold-coronavirus spikes was done, cells permitting.

Worth noting for this clonotype: Its antigen is not known.

V gene TRBV2 combines with J gene TRBJ2-5; D unresolved. Sample: CD4+ T cells from blood, cultured in vitro. The clonotype comes from a human donor in good health. As DNA, the CDR3 is TGTGCCAGCAGGCGCAGCCAAGAGACCCAGTACTTC. It translates to CASRRSQETQYF.